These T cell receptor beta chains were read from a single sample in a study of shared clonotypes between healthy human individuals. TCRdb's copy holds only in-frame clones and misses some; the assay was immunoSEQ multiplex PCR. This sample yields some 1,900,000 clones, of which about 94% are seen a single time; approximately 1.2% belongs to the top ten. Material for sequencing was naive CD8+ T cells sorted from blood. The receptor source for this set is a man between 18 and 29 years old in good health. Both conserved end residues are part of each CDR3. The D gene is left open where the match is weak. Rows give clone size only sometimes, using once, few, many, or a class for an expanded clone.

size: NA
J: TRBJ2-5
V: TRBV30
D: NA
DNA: TGTGCCTGGAGTCTTGACCGCCCCGGAGAGACCCAGTACTTC
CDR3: CAWSLDRPGETQYF

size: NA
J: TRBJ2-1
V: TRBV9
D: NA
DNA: TGTGCCAGCAGTCAGGGATCGGGTGAGCAGTTCTTC
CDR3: CASSQGSGEQFF

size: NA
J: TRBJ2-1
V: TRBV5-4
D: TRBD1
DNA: TGTGCCAGCAGCTCGCCCGGGACAGGGGACAATGAGCAGTTCTTC
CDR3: CASSSPGTGDNEQFF

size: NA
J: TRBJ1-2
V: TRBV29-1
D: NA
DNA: TGCAGCGTTGCTGACTCTAACTATGGCTACACCTTC
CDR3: CSVADSNYGYTF

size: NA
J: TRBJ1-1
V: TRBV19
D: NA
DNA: TGTGCCAGTGGGTCCAGGGAGTGGAACACTGAAGCTTTCTTT
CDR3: CASGSREWNTEAFF

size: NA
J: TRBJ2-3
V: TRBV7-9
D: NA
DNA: TGTGCCAGCAGCTTGACTACGGCGGATACGCAGTATTTT
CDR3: CASSLTTADTQYF

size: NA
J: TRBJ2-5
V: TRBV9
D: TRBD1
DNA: TGTGCCAGCAGCGTGGGGACAGGGCAAGAGACCCAGTACTTC
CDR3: CASSVGTGQETQYF

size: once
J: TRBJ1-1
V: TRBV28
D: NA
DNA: TGTGCCAGCAGTTTTCCTGCAGGGACTACTGAAGCTTTCTTT
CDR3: CASSFPAGTTEAFF

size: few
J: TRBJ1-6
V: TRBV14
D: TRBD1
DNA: TGTGCCAGCAGCCACGGACAGGGGACACCCCTCCACTTT
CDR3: CASSHGQGTPLHF

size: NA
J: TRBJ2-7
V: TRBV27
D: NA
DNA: TGTGCCAGCAGTTTGGCCCGACAAGGATCCTACGAGCAGTACTTC
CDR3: CASSLARQGSYEQYF

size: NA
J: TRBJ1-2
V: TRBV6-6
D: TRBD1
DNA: TGTGCCAGCAGTTCCGGGACAGGGCCTTCTAACTATGGCTACACCTTC
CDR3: CASSSGTGPSNYGYTF

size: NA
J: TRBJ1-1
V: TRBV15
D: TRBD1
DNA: TGTGCCACCAGCATAGGACAGGGCGTGACTGAAGCTTTCTTT
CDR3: CATSIGQGVTEAFF

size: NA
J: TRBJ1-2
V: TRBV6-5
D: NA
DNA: TGTGCCACCTTGGGGGCGAACGGCTACACCTTC
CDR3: CATLGANGYTF

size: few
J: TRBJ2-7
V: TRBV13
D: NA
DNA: TGTGCCAGCAGCTTCTTCTCCTACGAGCAGTACTTC
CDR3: CASSFFSYEQYF

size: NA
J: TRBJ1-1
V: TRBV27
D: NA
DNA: TGTGCCAGCGGTGGACTGAACACTGAAGCTTTCTTT
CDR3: CASGGLNTEAFF

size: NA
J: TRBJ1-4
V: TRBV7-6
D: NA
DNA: TGTGCCAGCAGCTTCCTTACAGAAGAAAAACTGTTTTTT
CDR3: CASSFLTEEKLFF

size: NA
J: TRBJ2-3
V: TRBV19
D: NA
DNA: TGTGCCAGTAGTATAACCTCTAGCACAGATACGCAGTATTTT
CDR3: CASSITSSTDTQYF

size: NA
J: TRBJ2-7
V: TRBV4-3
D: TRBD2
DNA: TGCGCCAGCAGCCAAGAGGGGCGGGAGGGCCTAGCCTACGAGCAGTACTTC
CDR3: CASSQEGREGLAYEQYF

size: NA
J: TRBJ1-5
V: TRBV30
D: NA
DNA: TGTGCCTGGAGTCGAACAGGGAATCAGCCCCAGCATTTT
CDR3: CAWSRTGNQPQHF

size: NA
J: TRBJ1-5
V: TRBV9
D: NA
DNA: TGTGCCAGCAGCGGGGGCGTTTCCTTCGAGCCCCAGCATTTT
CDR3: CASSGGVSFEPQHF

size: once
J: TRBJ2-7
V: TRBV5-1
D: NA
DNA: TGCGCCAGCAGCCTGGAACTAAAGTACGAGCAGTACTTC
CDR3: CASSLELKYEQYF

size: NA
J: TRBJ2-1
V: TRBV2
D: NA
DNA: TGTGCCAGCAGTTTTTACGACAATGAGCAGTTCTTC
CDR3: CASSFYDNEQFF

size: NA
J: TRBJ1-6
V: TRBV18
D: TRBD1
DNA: TGTGCCAGCTCACCAATACGCTATGACAGGGGACCTAATTCACCCCTCCACTTT
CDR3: CASSPIRYDRGPNSPLHF

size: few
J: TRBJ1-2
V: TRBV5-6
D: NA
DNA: TGTGCCAGCAGCTTGTTCAGCTATGGCTACACCTTC
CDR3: CASSLFSYGYTF

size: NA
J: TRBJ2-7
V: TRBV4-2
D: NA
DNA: TGTGCCAGCAGCCAAGAAGTAGGCACCTCCTACGAGCAGTACTTC
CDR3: CASSQEVGTSYEQYF

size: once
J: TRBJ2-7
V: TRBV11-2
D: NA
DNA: TGTGCCAGCAGCCCAATTGACGGCACCTACGAGCAGTACTTC
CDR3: CASSPIDGTYEQYF

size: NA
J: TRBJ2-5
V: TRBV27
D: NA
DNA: TGTGCCAGCAGACTGAACTCCGACAGCCACCAAGAGACCCAGTACTTC
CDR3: CASRLNSDSHQETQYF

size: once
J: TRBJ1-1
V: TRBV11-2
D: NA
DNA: TGTGCCAGCAGCTTAGAGACGGGGTACACTGAAGCTTTCTTT
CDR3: CASSLETGYTEAFF

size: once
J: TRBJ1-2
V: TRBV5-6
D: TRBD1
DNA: TGTGCCAGCAGGACTGGGACAGCCTATGGCTACACCTTC
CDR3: CASRTGTAYGYTF

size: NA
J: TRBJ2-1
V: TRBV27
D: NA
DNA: TGTGCCAGCGGGGATGAGCAGTTCTTC
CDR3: CASGDEQFF

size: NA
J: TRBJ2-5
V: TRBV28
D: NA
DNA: TGTGCCAGCAGTTTTTTGGGGGGGGCTCAAGAGACCCAGTACTTC
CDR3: CASSFLGGAQETQYF

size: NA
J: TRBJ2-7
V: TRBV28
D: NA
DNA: TGTGCCAGCAGTTCCGACTCCTACGAGCAGTACTTC
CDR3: CASSSDSYEQYF

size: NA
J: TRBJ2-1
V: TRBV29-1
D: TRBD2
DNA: TGCAGCGTTGAAAGTTCTGGACTAGCGGGAGGGCGCTACAATGAGCAGTTCTTC
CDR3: CSVESSGLAGGRYNEQFF

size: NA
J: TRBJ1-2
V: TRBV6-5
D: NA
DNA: TGTGCCAGCAGTTACCAGTACGGGGCTTGGGGCTACACCTTC
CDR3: CASSYQYGAWGYTF

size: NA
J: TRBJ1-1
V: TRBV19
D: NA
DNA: TGTGCCAGTAGTATAGCATCGAACACTGAAGCTTTCTTT
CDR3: CASSIASNTEAFF

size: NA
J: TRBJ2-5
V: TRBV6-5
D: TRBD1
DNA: TGTGCCAGCAGACCCCGACAGGGAAAGACCCAGTACTTC
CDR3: CASRPRQGKTQYF

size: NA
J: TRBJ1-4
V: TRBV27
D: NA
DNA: TGTGCCAGCAGACTCCGGGGAGGGGTCGAAAAACTGTTTTTT
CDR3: CASRLRGGVEKLFF

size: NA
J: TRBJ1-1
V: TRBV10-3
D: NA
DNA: TGTGCCATCAGACAGCAGGGGAAGGACACTGAAGCTTTCTTT
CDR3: CAIRQQGKDTEAFF

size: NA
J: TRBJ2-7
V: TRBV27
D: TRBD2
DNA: TGTGCCAGCAGTCCACTAGCGGGAGGCTCCTACGAGCAGTACTTC
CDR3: CASSPLAGGSYEQYF

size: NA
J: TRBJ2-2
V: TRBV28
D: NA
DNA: TGTGCCAGCAGTATCAGGACCGGGGAGCTGTTTTTT
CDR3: CASSIRTGELFF

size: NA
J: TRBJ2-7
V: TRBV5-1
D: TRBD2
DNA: TGCGCCAGCAGCTTAGGACTAGCGACATCCCATTGGGACGAGCAGTACTTC
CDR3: CASSLGLATSHWDEQYF

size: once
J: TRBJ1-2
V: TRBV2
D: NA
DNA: TGTGCCAGCAACAGATTATATGGCTACACCTTC
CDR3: CASNRLYGYTF

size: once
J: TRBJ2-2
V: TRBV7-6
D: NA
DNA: TGTGCCAGCAGGGGGGTAGCCGCGAACACCGGGGAGCTGTTTTTT
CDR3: CASRGVAANTGELFF

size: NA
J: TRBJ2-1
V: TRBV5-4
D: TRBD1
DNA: TGTGCCAGTATCGGACAGGGGGGATTAAACAATGAGCAGTTCTTC
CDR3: CASIGQGGLNNEQFF

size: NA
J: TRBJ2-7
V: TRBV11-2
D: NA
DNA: TGTGCCAGCAGCTTAGGCGGGTCCTACGAGCAGTACTTC
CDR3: CASSLGGSYEQYF